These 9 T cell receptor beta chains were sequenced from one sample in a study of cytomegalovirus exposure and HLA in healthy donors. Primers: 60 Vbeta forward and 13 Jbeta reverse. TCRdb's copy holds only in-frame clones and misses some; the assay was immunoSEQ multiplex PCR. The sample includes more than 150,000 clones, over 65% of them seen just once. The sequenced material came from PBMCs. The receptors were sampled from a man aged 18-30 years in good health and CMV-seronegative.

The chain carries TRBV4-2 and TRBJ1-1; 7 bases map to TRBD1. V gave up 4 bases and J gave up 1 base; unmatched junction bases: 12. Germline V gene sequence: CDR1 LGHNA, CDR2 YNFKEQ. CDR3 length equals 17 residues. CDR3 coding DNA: TGTGCCAGCAGCCCCCCGGCAGGGGGAGGTGGGAACACTGAAGCTTTCTTT. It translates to CASSPPAGGGGNTEAFF.

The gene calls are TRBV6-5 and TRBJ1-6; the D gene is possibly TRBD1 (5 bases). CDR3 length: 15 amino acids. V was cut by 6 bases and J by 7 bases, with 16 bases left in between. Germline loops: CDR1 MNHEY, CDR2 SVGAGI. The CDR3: CASRPAGGENSPLHF. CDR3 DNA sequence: TGTGCCAGCAGACCCGCGGGGGGAGAGAATTCACCCCTCCACTTT.

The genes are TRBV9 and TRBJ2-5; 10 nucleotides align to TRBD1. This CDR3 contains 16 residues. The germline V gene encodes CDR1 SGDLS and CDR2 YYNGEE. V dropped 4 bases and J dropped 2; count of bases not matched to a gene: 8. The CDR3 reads CASSQTGQGQQETQYF. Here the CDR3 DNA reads TGTGCCAGCAGCCAAACGGGACAGGGGCAACAAGAGACCCAGTACTTC.

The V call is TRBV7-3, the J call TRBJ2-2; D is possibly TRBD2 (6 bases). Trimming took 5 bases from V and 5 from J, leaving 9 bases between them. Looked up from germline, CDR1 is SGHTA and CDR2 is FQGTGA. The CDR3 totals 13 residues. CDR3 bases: TGTGCCAGCAGCGGAGGGCCGACCGGGGAGCTGTTTTTT. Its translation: CASSGGPTGELFF. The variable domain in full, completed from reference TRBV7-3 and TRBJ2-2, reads GAGVSQTPSNKVTEKGKYVELRCDPISGHTALYWYRQSLGQGPEFLIYFQGTGAADDSGLPNDRFFAVRPEGSVSTLKIQRTERGDSAVYLCASSGGPTGELFFGEGSRLTVL.

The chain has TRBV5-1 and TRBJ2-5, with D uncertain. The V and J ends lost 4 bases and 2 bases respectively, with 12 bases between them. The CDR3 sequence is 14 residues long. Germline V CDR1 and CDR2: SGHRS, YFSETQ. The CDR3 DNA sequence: TGCGCCAGCAGCCCTCCGTCCGTTCAAGAGACCCAGTACTTC. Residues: CASSPPSVQETQYF.

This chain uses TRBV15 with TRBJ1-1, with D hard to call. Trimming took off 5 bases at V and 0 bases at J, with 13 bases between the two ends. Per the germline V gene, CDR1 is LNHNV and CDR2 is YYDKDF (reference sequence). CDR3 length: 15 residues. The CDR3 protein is CATSSEEGMNTEAFF. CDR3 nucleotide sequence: TGTGCCACCAGCTCTGAGGAGGGTATGAACACTGAAGCTTTCTTT.

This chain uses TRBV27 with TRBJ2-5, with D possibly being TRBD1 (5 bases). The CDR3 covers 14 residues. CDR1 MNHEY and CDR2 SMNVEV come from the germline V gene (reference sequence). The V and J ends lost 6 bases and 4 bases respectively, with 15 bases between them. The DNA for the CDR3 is TGTGCCAGCAGGGTGGGGCATCAGGGAGAGACCCAGTACTTC. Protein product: CASRVGHQGETQYF.

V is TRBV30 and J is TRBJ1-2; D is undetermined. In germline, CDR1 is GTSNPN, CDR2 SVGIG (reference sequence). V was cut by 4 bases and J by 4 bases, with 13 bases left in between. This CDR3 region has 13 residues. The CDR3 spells CAWIPQQSYGYTF. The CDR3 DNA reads TGTGCCTGGATTCCTCAACAGAGCTATGGCTACACCTTC.

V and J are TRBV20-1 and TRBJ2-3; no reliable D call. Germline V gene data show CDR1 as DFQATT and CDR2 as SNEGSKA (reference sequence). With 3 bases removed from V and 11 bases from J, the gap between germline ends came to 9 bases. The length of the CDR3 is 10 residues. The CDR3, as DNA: TGCAGTGCTAGTTTGGCCCAGCAGTATTTT. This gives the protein CSASLAQQYF.